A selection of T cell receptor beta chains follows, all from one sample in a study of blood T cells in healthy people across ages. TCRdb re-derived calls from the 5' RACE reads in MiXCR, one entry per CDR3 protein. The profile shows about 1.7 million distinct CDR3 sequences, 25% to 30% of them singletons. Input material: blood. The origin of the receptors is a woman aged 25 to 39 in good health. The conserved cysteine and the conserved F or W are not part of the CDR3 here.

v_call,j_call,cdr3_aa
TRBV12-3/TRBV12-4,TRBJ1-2,ASSSPGRAEYGYT
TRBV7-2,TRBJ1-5,ASSLVGGRNQPQH
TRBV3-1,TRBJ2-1,ASSLGQEVYEQF
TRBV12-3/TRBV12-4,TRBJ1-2,ASSLDGDHGYT
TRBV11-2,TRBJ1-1,ASSLDPRAGENTEAF
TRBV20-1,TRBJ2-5,SARDSGLLYVQY
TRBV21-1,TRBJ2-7,ASSRRNDYSGTGLYEQY
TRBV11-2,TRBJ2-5,ASSTRPLATQY
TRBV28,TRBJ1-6,ASSFSGGPNSPLH
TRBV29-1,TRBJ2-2,STKTDTNTGELF
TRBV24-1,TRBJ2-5,ATSDPGEETQY
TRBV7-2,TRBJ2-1,ASSFRGRDEQF
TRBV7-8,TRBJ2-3,ASSPYEGSDTQY
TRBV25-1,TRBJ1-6,ASSELGERIDSPLH
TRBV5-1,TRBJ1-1,ASSLSSEGAEAF
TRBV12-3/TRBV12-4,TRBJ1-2,ASSTQGQLLGYT
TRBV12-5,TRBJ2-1,ASGRAGVYNEQF
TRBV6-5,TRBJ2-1,ASSSPPYEQF
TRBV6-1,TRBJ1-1,ASSPLPGQGAGTEAF
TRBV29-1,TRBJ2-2,SVGSGTGNTRELF
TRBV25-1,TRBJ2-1,ASSPRGGQGSNEQF
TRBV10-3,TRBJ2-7,AIRGTAYEQY
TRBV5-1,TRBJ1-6,ASSLAGPPSPLH
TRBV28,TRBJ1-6,ASTSGPGTLH
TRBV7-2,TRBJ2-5,ASSFGSGREETQY
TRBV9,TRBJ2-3,ASSVEQAPPSSTQY
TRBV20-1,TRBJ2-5,SAPRGGETQY
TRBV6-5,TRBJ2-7,ASSYDRAPFYEQY
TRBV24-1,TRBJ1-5,ATSDSLGQPQH
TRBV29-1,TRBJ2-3,SAGGGTTDTQY
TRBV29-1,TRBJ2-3,SVETGTTDTQY
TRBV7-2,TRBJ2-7,TSSLGPGAREQY
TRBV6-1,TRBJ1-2,ASSPGVGQGHGYT
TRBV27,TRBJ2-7,ASSSVGPPYEQY
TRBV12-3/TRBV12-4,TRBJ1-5,ASSLAAALSNQPQH
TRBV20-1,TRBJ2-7,SASRLAGHEQY
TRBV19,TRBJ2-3,ASNNRGSLEDTQY
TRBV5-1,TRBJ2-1,ASSIVGDSGNEQF
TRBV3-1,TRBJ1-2,ASSSPVGTAYGYT
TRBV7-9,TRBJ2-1,ASSPGGSFVFNEQF